Below, 29 T cell receptor beta chains from the same sample are listed, as sequenced in a study of esophageal squamous cell carcinoma under preoperative chemotherapy. Time point denoted: before preoperative PTX-NDP chemotherapy. TCRdb passed the PCR reads through MiXCR, listing each CDR3 protein once. The sample holds roughly 15,000 distinct CDR3 sequences, over 55% seen once. Collection of the sample occurred from a patient given preoperative chemotherapy. The receptors derive from a human donor with esophageal squamous cell carcinoma. The donor label of this sample is uncertain.

The chain employs TRBV6-1 and TRBJ2-2; unclear D gene. Deletions cut 4 bases from V and 2 bases from J, with 14 bases between. In germline, CDR1 is MNHNS, CDR2 SASEGT. This CDR3 comprises 16 residues. The CDR3 nucleotides read TGTGCCAGCAGTGCAACTCGGGCCCAAAACACCGGGGAGCTGTTTTTT. It yields the protein CASSATRAQNTGELFF.

As to this clonotype: The junction does not match germline at one end; this may be a read error. CDR3 nucleotides: TGTGCCAGCAGTGACTCGCAACAGGCATCGGCCACCGGTGAGCAGTTTTTT. Protein product: CASSDSQQASATGEQFF. The chain has TRBV6-4 and TRBJ2-3, with D tentatively TRBD1 (5 bases). Germline V gives CDR1 MRHNA, CDR2 SNTAGT. The CDR3 contains 17 residues.

This clonotype was counted a few times. The chain is built from TRBV6-1 and TRBJ2-3; D gene ambiguous. Germline V gives CDR1 MNHNS, CDR2 SASEGT. The CDR3 is 11 amino acids. Trimming removed 2 bases at V and 6 bases at J, with 3 bases between. The CDR3 loop reads CASSERDTQYF. The CDR3 DNA follows: TGTGCCAGCAGTGAAAGGGATACGCAGTATTTT.

The genes are TRBV11-3 and TRBJ2-7; 12 bases are a match to TRBD2. Unmatched junction bases numbered 3, after V lost 5 bases and J lost 4 bases. The germline V gene has CDR1 SGHNT and CDR2 YENEEA. The CDR3 totals 14 residues. In DNA, the CDR3 is TGTGCCAGCAGCCCGACTAGCGGGAGTTACGAGCAGTACTTC. Protein sequence: CASSPTSGSYEQYF.

Many counts were recorded for this clonotype. The rearrangement links TRBV6-5 to TRBJ1-1; 7 bases line up with TRBD1. The CDR3 covers 15 residues. Germline V gene lookup returns CDR1 MNHEY and CDR2 SVGAGI. With V trimmed by 6 bases and J by 1 base, 8 bases remained unmatched. CDR3 sequence: CASSSSGTANTEAFF. CDR3 DNA: TGTGCCAGCAGCTCCTCCGGGACAGCGAACACTGAAGCTTTCTTT.

This clonotype was counted ten times or more. The chain carries TRBV6-4 and TRBJ2-1; 11 bases align to TRBD2. With 2 bases clipped from V and 7 bases from J, the junction kept 10 bases outside the gene matches. Germline CDR1 reads MRHNA; CDR2 reads SNTAGT. This CDR3 region has 17 residues. The CDR3 nucleotides are TGTGCCAGCAGTGACGGGCCCGCGGGGACTAGCGGTAATGAGCAGTTCTTC. Its protein product is CASSDGPAGTSGNEQFF.

V is TRBV12-3 or TRBV12-4 and J is TRBJ2-2; D may match TRBD1 or TRBD2 (5 bases each). The better agreement between TRBJ2-3 and the DNA end casts doubt on the J call. The CDR3 sequence is 24 residues long. The CDR3 sequence: CASSLSLQAGVAGVQGANTGEQYF. The CDR3 nucleotides are TGTGCCAGCAGTTTGTCCCTACAGGCAGGTGTGGCGGGCGTCCAGGGTGCGAACACCGGGGAGCAGTATTTT.

The sample holds one count of this clonotype. The rearrangement uses TRBV11-3 and TRBJ2-1; tentative D call: TRBD2 (5 bases). The DNA end is more similar to TRBJ2-7, so the J call may be wrong. Germline values: CDR1 SGHNT, CDR2 YENEEA. The CDR3 loop spans 14 amino acids. The CDR3 loop reads CAGSVEGKKDTQYF. The CDR3 DNA sequence: TGTGCGGGGAGCGTAGAAGGGAAAAAAGATACGCAGTACTTC.

The CDR3 nucleotides are TGTGCCAGCAGTCCCCCGGGAGGGTTCTCCTACGAGCAGTACTTC. Amino acid sequence: CASSPPGGFSYEQYF. This chain connects TRBV6-1 to TRBJ2-1, with 8 bases matching TRBD2. Gene TRBJ2-7 matches the end of the DNA better, so the J call may be wrong. The length of the CDR3 is 15 residues. The germline gives CDR1 MNHNS, CDR2 SASEGT.

This clonotype was seen only a few times. The rearrangement joins TRBV6-1 to TRBJ1-5; D call uncertain. Trimming stripped 1 base from V and 7 bases from J, with 2 bases between. The germline V gene encodes CDR1 MNHNS and CDR2 SASEGT. The CDR3 runs to 11 residues. The CDR3 DNA reads TGTGCCAGCAGTGAAGTGCAGCCCCAGCATTTT. Translating it yields CASSEVQPQHF.

CDR3 in DNA: TGTGCCAGCAGTGAGACAGGCCACTCCTACGAGCAGTACTTC. It codes for CASSETGHSYEQYF. The chain carries TRBV6-1 and TRBJ2-1, with D possibly TRBD1 on 6 matching bases. The J call may be mistaken, given a closer DNA end match to TRBJ2-7. The CDR3 totals 14 residues. Germline values: CDR1 MNHNS, CDR2 SASEGT.

This rearrangement joins TRBV6-1 to TRBJ2-2; 7 bases map to TRBD1. This CDR3 region has 15 residues. CDR1 and CDR2 from the germline V gene are MNHNS and SASEGT. V lost 6 bases, J lost 13 bases, and 17 bases stayed unmatched. The CDR3, as DNA: TGTGCCAGCAGAACCGGACAGGTGGGCACCGATGCGCTGTTTTTT. This translates into CASRTGQVGTDALFF.

V usage is TRBV6-5 and J usage is TRBJ2-1, with a possible D match to TRBD2 (7 bases). The J call may be wrong; the DNA end is better matched by TRBJ2-5. Germline lookup yields CDR1 MNHEY and CDR2 SVGAGI. CDR3 length equals 16 residues. The CDR3 spells CASTRVGAGAEETQYF. CDR3 in DNA: TGTGCCAGCACTCGAGTGGGGGCGGGAGCGGAGGAGACCCAGTACTTC.

This clonotype was seen ten or more times. This chain uses TRBV7-2 with TRBJ2-7; D is unclear. This CDR3 has 14 amino acids. Germline CDR1 SGHTA, CDR2 FQGNSA. Trimming left V 5 bases short and J 0 bases short, with 11 bases between. In DNA form, the CDR3 reads TGTGCCAGCAGCCCCCGATCTTCCTCCTACGAGCAGTACTTC. Translated, it gives CASSPRSSSYEQYF.

Of note for this clonotype: One junction end disagrees with the germline gene, perhaps due to a read error. The rearrangement joins TRBV12-3 or TRBV12-4 to TRBJ2-3; 7 positions match TRBD2. The CDR3 contains 16 residues. This CDR3 reads CASRGPGGGDPDTQYF. The DNA of the CDR3 is TGTGCCAGCAGGGGTCCTGGGGGGGGGGACCCAGATACCCAGTATTTC.

Concerning this clonotype: An end of the junction does not agree with germline; a read error may underlie this. The gene calls are TRBV6-2 or TRBV6-3 and TRBJ2-5; the D call may be TRBD1 or TRBD2 (6 bases each). CDR3 length: 16 amino acids. Germline CDR1 and CDR2: MNHEY and SVGEGT. For the CDR3, the DNA is TGTGTCAGCAGACTCGCAGGGGACTCACGTCTAGGGACCCAGTACTTC. It encodes CVSRLAGDSRLGTQYF.

This chain joins TRBV12-5 and TRBJ1-2, with a weak D call TRBD1 (5 bases). Trimming stripped 1 base from V and 4 bases from J, with 16 bases between. Germline loops: CDR1 LGHNT, CDR2 FRNRAP. The CDR3 spans 16 residues. The CDR3 is CASGLEGAIGTYGYTF. The CDR3 DNA sequence: TGTGCTAGTGGTTTGGAGGGCGCAATTGGGACCTATGGCTACACCTTC.

This clonotype was counted between two and nine times. The gene calls are TRBV6-4 and TRBJ2-3; no firm D call. Trimming pared 0 bases from V and 0 bases from J, leaving 7 bases between. There are 15 residues in the CDR3. Germline loops: CDR1 MRHNA, CDR2 SNTAGT. The CDR3 region is CASSDSVGSTDTQYF. CDR3 DNA: TGTGCCAGCAGTGACTCGGTGGGGAGCACAGATACGCAGTATTTT.

V gene TRBV6-1 combines with J gene TRBJ2-4; 8 positions match TRBD1. Germline V lookup: CDR1 MNHNS, CDR2 SASEGT. This CDR3 contains 17 residues. Trimming at V came to 10 bases and at J to 2 bases, leaving 16 bases not matched to a gene. The CDR3 nucleotides are TGTGCCACCCTAAAACAGGGGGGTCTTTCTTCCAAAAACATTCAGTACTTC. Translating it yields CATLKQGGLSSKNIQYF.

This clonotype came up many times. V usage is TRBV7-2 and J usage is TRBJ2-1; D unresolved. Trimming left V 5 bases short and J 2 bases short, with 7 bases between. This CDR3 spans 13 amino acids. CDR1 and CDR2 from the germline V gene are SGHTA and FQGNSA. CDR3 in amino acids: CASSGQTYNEQFF. CDR3 nucleotide sequence: TGTGCCAGCAGCGGGCAGACCTACAATGAGCAGTTCTTC.

Only a few counts were recorded for this clonotype. The chain links TRBV7-2 to TRBJ1-5; TRBD1 might be the D (5 bases). Trimming removed 4 bases at V and 4 bases at J, with 14 bases between. From germline, CDR1 is SGHTA and CDR2 FQGNSA. The CDR3 runs 15 residues. The CDR3 nucleotides read TGTGCCAGCAGCTGGTCAGACAGCCATAATCAGCCCCAGCATTTT. Its protein product is CASSWSDSHNQPQHF.

The chain employs TRBV10-3 and TRBJ2-1; D not certain. The germline CDR1 and CDR2 sequences are ENHRY and SYGVKD. The CDR3 length is 11 residues. V shed 11 bases and J shed 10 bases, with 15 bases lying between them. The CDR3: CAASHFYEQFF. Written as DNA, the CDR3 is TGTGCCGCCAGCCATTTCTACGAGCAGTTCTTC.

The rearrangement links TRBV7-2 to TRBJ2-4, with D perhaps matching TRBD2 (7 bases). Trimming shortened V by 5 bases and J by 12 bases, and 23 bases separated the two germline ends. The CDR3 contains 15 residues. Germline V lookup: CDR1 SGHTA, CDR2 FQGNSA. CDR3 DNA: TGTGCCAGCAGCAGGGGGGGGGGAGCCACAAATACTCAGTACTTC. Its protein is CASSRGGGATNTQYF.

On this clonotype: A read error may account for a junction end that differs from germline. The chain has TRBV10-1 and TRBJ2-3; D call uncertain. The CDR3 is 15 amino acids. CDR1 and CDR2 from the germline V gene are WNHNN and SYGVQD (reference sequence). CDR3 residues: CASSGGRAAKNTQYF. The CDR3 DNA reads TGCGCCAGCAGTGGGGGAAGGGCAGCTAAAAATACGCAGTACTTT.

This clonotype was detected many times. The rearrangement uses TRBV11-3 and TRBJ2-1; D is unclear. The J call is in doubt because the DNA end fits TRBJ2-7 better. Per the germline V gene, CDR1 is SGHNT and CDR2 is YENEEA. There are 14 residues in the CDR3. CDR3 region: CASSLGQVSYEQYF. Here the CDR3 DNA reads TGTGCCAGCAGCTTAGGTCAGGTGAGCTACGAGCAGTACTTC.

With respect to this clonotype: One end of the junction is discordant with germline, which a read error may explain. V is TRBV6-1 and J is TRBJ2-5, with 9 bases lining up with TRBD2. The CDR3 spans 15 residues. Germline V gene lookup returns CDR1 MNHNS and CDR2 SASEGT. The CDR3 DNA reads as TGTGCCAGCAGTGAGCAGACTAGCGGCCAAGAGACCCTGAACTTC. Its translation: CASSEQTSGQETLNF.

The V call is TRBV6-5, the J call TRBJ2-1, with D uncertain. The DNA end is a closer match to TRBJ2-5, so the J assignment may be wrong. Germline values: CDR1 MNHEY, CDR2 SVGAGI. The CDR3 consists of 15 residues. CDR3 amino acids: CASSYAESPPETQYF. Written as DNA, the CDR3 is TGTGCCAGCAGTTACGCAGAATCCCCCCCGGAGACCCAGTACTTC.

The table lists this clonotype with a few counts. Compared with germline, one end of the junction differs, possibly owing to a read error. V and J are TRBV6-1 and TRBJ2-3, with TRBD2 matching over 8 bases. CDR3 length: 16 residues. The germline gives CDR1 MNHNS, CDR2 SASEGT. The CDR3 DNA reads as TGTGCCAGCGGGGGGAACGGGGGGGGCGACGCAGAGACGCAGTATTTC. Translated: CASGGNGGGDAETQYF.

This clonotype was seen at least ten times. V gene TRBV6-4 combines with J gene TRBJ1-2; D may be TRBD1 (6 bases). Germline-derived CDR1 and CDR2 are MRHNA and SNTAGT. The CDR3 has 15 amino acids. V lost 6 bases to trimming and J lost 5 bases, with 19 bases between them. CDR3 DNA sequence: TGTGCCAGCAGGCAGGGGCAGGGTGACGGTTATGGCTACACCTTC. It translates to CASRQGQGDGYGYTF.